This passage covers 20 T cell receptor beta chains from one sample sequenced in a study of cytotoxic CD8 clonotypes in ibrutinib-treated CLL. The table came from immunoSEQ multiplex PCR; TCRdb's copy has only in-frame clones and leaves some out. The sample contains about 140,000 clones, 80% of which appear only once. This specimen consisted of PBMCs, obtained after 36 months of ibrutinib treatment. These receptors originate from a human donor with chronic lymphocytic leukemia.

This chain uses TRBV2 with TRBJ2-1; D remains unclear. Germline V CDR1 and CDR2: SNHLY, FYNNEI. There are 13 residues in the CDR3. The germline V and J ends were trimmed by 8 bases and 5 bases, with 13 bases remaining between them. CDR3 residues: CASGVVLHNEQFF. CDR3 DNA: TGTGCCAGCGGGGTAGTTTTGCACAATGAGCAGTTCTTC.

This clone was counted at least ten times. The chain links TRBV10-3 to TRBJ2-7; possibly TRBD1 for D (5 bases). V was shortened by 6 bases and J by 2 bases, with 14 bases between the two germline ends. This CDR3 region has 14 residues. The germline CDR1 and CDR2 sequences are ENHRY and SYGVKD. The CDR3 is CAIRGQGKAYEQYF. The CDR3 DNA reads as TGTGCCATCAGAGGGCAGGGAAAAGCCTACGAGCAGTACTTC.

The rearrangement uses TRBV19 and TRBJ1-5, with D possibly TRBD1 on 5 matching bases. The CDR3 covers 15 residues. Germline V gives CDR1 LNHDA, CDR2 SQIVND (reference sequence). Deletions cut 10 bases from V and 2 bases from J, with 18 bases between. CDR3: CATRWAGGGNQPQHF. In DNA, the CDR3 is TGTGCCACCCGTTGGGCTGGGGGGGGCAATCAGCCCCAGCATTTT. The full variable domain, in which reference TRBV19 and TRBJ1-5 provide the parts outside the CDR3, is DGGITQSPKYLFRKEGQNVTLSCEQNLNHDAMYWYRQDPGQGLRLIYYSQIVNDFQKGDIAEGYSVSREKKESFPLTVTSAQKNPTAFYLCATRWAGGGNQPQHFGDGTRLSIL.

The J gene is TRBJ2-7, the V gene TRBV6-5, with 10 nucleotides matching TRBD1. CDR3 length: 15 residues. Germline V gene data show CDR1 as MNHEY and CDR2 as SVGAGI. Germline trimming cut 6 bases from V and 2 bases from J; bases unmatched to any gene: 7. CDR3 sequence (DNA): TGTGCCAGCAGCCCCACCGGGACAGGGGCCTACGAGCAGTACTTC. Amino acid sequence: CASSPTGTGAYEQYF.

CDR3 region: CASSLVGRAMPDTQYF. CDR3 DNA: TGTGCCAGCAGCTTGGTGGGCAGGGCTATGCCAGATACGCAGTATTTT. The chain employs TRBV5-4 and TRBJ2-3; a weak D match, TRBD1 (5 bases). CDR1 is SGHNT, CDR2 YYREEE, per germline (reference sequence). V lost 0 bases and J lost 4, with 15 bases in between. This CDR3 spans 16 amino acids.

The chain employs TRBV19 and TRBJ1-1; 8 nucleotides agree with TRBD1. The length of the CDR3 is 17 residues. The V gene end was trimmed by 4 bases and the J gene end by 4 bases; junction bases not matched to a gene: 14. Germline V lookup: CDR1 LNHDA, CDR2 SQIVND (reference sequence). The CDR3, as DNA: TGTGCCAGTAGTAGTGGGGCAGGGGGCCCCAGGGGCACTGAAGCTTTCTTT. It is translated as CASSSGAGGPRGTEAFF.

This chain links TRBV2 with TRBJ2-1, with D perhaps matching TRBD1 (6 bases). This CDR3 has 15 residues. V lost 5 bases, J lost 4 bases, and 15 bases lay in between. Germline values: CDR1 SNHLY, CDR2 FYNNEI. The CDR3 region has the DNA TGTGCCAGCAGTACTGCCGGGACACCTTACAATGAGCAGTTCTTC. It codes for CASSTAGTPYNEQFF.

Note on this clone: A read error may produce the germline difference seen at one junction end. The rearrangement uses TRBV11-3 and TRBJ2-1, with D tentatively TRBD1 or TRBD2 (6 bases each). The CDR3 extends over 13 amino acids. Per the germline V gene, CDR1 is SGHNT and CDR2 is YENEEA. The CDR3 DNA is TGTGCCAGCAGGTTAGGGGGGAGAGCTGAGCAGTTCTTC. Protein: CASRLGGRAEQFF.

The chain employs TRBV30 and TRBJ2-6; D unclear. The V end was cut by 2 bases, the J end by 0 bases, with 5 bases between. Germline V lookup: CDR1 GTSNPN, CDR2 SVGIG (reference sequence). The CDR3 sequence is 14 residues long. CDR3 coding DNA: TGTGCCTGGAGTTGGGGCTCTGGGGCCAACGTCCTGACTTTC. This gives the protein CAWSWGSGANVLTF.

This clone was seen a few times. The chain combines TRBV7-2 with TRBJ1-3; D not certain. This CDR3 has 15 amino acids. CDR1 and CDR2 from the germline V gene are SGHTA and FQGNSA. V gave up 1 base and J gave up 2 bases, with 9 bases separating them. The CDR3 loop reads CASSLVAYPGNTIYF. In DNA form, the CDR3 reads TGTGCCAGCAGCTTAGTTGCCTACCCTGGAAACACCATATATTTT. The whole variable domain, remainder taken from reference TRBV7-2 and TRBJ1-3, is GAGVSQSPSNKVTEKGKDVELRCDPISGHTALYWYRQSLGQGLEFLIYFQGNSAPDKSGLPSDRFSAERTGGSVSTLTIQRTQQEDSAVYLCASSLVAYPGNTIYFGEGSWLTVV.

CDR3 amino acids: CASSDLLETGELFF. For the CDR3, the DNA is TGTGCCAGCAGTGACCTACTAGAAACCGGGGAGCTGTTTTTT. This chain connects TRBV25-1 to TRBJ2-2, with a tentative D call TRBD2 (5 bases). Between the trimmed V and J ends, which lost 3 bases and 5 bases, there was a span of 10 bases. The CDR3 covers 14 residues. Germline V gene sequence: CDR1 MGHDK, CDR2 SYGVNS.

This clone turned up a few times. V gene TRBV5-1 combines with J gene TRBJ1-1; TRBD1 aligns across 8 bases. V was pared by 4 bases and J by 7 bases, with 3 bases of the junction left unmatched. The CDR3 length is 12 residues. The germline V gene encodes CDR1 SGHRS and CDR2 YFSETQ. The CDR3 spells CASSQGQGEAFF. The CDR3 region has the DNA TGCGCCAGCAGCCAAGGACAGGGTGAAGCTTTCTTT.

CDR3 residues: CASSSLGGGYGYTF. In DNA, the CDR3 is TGTGCCAGCAGTTCCCTCGGTGGTGGCTATGGCTACACCTTC. J is TRBJ1-2 and V is TRBV6-5; D unclear. Trimming took off 4 bases at V and 4 bases at J, with 13 bases between the two ends. This CDR3 has 14 amino acids. The germline CDR1 and CDR2 sequences are MNHEY and SVGAGI.

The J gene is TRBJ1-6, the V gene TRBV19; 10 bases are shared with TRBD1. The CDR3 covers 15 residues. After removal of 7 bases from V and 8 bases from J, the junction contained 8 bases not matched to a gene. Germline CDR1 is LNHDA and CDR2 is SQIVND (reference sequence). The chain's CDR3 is CASTRTGGLYSPLHF. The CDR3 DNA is TGTGCCAGTACCCGGACAGGGGGTTTATATTCACCCCTCCACTTT. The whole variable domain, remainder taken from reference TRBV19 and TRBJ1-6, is DGGITQSPKYLFRKEGQNVTLSCEQNLNHDAMYWYRQDPGQGLRLIYYSQIVNDFQKGDIAEGYSVSREKKESFPLTVTSAQKNPTAFYLCASTRTGGLYSPLHFGNGTRLTVT.

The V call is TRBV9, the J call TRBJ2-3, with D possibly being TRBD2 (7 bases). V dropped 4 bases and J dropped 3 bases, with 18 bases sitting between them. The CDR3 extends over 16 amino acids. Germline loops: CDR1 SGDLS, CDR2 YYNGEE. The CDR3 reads CASSKTWGGKTDTQYF. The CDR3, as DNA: TGTGCCAGCAGCAAGACCTGGGGGGGCAAGACAGATACGCAGTATTTT.

DNA for the CDR3: TGTGCCAGTAGTGCCTCGAGGGGTAAGATAAATGGCTACACCTTC. This sequence encodes CASSASRGKINGYTF. V usage is TRBV19 and J usage is TRBJ1-2; maybe TRBD1 (5 bases). The V gene lost 5 bases and the J gene lost 6 bases, with 19 bases spanning the gap. CDR1 LNHDA and CDR2 SQIVND come from the germline V gene (reference sequence). This CDR3 has 15 amino acids.

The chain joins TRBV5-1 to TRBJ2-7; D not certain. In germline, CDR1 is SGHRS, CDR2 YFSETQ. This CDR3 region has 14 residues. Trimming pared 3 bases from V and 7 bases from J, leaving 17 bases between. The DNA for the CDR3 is TGCGCCAGCAGCTCCTCGCACCTGACGGGTGAGCAGTACTTC. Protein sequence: CASSSSHLTGEQYF.

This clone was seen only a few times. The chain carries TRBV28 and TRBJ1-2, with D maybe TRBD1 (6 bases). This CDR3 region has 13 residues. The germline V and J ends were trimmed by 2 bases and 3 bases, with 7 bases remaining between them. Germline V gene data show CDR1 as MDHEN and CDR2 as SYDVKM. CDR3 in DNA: TGTGCCAGCAGTTTACAGGGGTACTATGGCTACACCTTC. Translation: CASSLQGYYGYTF.

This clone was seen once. In DNA, the CDR3 is TGCGCCAGCCGTAGACTAGCGGCTAGCACAGATACGCAGTATTTT. The encoded protein is CASRRLAASTDTQYF. The chain couples TRBV5-1 to TRBJ2-3; 9 bases align to TRBD2. V lost 7 bases and J lost 0; bases outside the gene matches: 6. The CDR3 extends over 15 amino acids. Per the germline V gene, CDR1 is SGHRS and CDR2 is YFSETQ.

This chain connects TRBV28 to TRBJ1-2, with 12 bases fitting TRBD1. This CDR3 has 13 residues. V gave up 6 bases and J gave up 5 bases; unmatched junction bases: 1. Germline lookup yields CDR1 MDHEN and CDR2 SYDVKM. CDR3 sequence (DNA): TGTGCCAGCAGGGGACAGGGGGCTTATGGCTACACCTTC. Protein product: CASRGQGAYGYTF.